The 16 T cell receptor beta chains below all came from one sample that was sequenced in a study of patients and donors after allogeneic stem cell transplantation. TCRdb ran MiXCR on the RT-PCR reads and lists one entry per CDR3 protein. Of about 960,000 distinct CDR3 sequences detected, over 15% appear once; the ten largest clones hold around 6%. Material for sequencing was blood, either unsorted or a sorted T cell fraction (not recorded which). Source of these receptors: a human donor who was either an allogeneic HSCT recipient or a stem cell or donor lymphocyte infusion donor (not recorded which). It is not recorded whose cells these are; they may come from a transplant donor.

This clonotype has just a few counts. The chain combines TRBV20-1 with TRBJ1-6; the D gene is possibly TRBD1 (6 bases). CDR1 DFQATT and CDR2 SNEGSKA come from the germline V gene (reference sequence). V was cut by 3 bases and J by 10 bases, with 19 bases left in between. The CDR3 has 15 amino acids. CDR3 in DNA: TGCAGTGCTAGCAAGTCAGGGGCGCAAGGGTCACCCCTCCACTTT. It encodes CSASKSGAQGSPLHF.

This chain links TRBV5-1 with TRBJ1-4; a weak D match, TRBD1 (6 bases). Deletions cut 0 bases from V and 7 bases from J, with 7 bases between. The CDR3 has 13 residues. CDR1 and CDR2 from the germline V gene are SGHRS and YFSETQ. CDR3: CASSLDRVEKLFF. The CDR3 nucleotides are TGCGCCAGCAGCTTGGACAGGGTTGAAAAACTGTTTTTT. The full variable domain, completed using reference TRBV5-1 and TRBJ1-4, is KAGVTQTPRYLIKTRGQQVTLSCSPISGHRSVSWYQQTPGQGLQFLFEYFSETQRNKGNFPGRFSGRQFSNSRSEMNVSTLELGDSALYLCASSLDRVEKLFFGSGTQLSVL.

The rearrangement joins TRBV20-1 to TRBJ1-1, with unresolved D. The CDR3 contains 11 residues. V dropped 2 bases and J dropped 3 bases, with 4 bases sitting between them. CDR1 and CDR2 (germline): DFQATT, SNEGSKA (reference sequence). CDR3 nucleotides: TGCAGTGCTAGACAGGACACTGAAGCTTTCTTT. Its protein is CSARQDTEAFF.

The chain uses TRBV15 and TRBJ1-1; D call uncertain. The CDR3 spans 13 residues. The V end lost 1 base, the J end lost 8 bases, and 11 bases lay between the germline ends. Germline values: CDR1 LNHNV, CDR2 YYDKDF (reference sequence). CDR3 protein: CATSRAGGLEAFF. The CDR3 region has the DNA TGTGCCACCAGCAGAGCTGGAGGGCTAGAAGCTTTCTTT.

This clonotype was seen a handful of times. This chain joins TRBV19 and TRBJ2-7, with D unresolved. The CDR3 has 14 amino acids. V was clipped by 1 base and J by 1 base, with 8 bases between them. Looked up from germline, CDR1 is LNHDA and CDR2 is SQIVND (reference sequence). DNA of the CDR3: TGTGCCAGTAGTATAGTAGGCAGTTCCTACGAGCAGTACTTC. Encoded protein: CASSIVGSSYEQYF.

J is TRBJ1-1 and V is TRBV3-1; the match to TRBD1 covers 9 bases. The germline gives CDR1 LGHDT, CDR2 YNNKEL (reference sequence). Losses at the gene ends were 4 bases for V and 1 base for J; bases not matched to a gene: 10. There are 17 residues in the CDR3. CDR3 nucleotides: TGTGCCAGCAGCCCAGTGAAGCCGGGACAGGGGAACACTGAAGCTTTCTTT. The encoded protein is CASSPVKPGQGNTEAFF.

The chain uses TRBV7-9 and TRBJ2-4, with no clear D. With 4 bases removed from V and 15 bases from J, the gap between germline ends came to 16 bases. Per germline, CDR1 SEHNR and CDR2 FQNEAQ (reference sequence). The CDR3 is 12 residues long. CDR3 in amino acids: CASSSDQFYTYF. DNA of the CDR3: TGTGCCAGCAGCTCGGACCAATTTTATACGTACTTC.

This clonotype showed up many times. CDR3 in DNA: TGTGCCAGCAGTTCGCAGGGGCGCGGTAGCAATGAGCAGTTCTTC. Amino acids: CASSSQGRGSNEQFF. The chain carries TRBV27 and TRBJ2-1; weak D call: TRBD1 (6 bases). The CDR3 length is 15 residues. V was cut by 4 bases and J by 6 bases, with 16 bases left in between. The germline CDR1 and CDR2 sequences are MNHEY and SMNVEV (reference sequence).

The CDR3 is CASSWGTDNQPQHF. The CDR3 region has the DNA TGTGCCAGCTCATGGGGGACGGACAATCAGCCCCAGCATTTT. This chain uses TRBV18 with TRBJ1-5, with a weak D call TRBD1 (5 bases). This CDR3 region has 14 residues. The V and J ends lost 5 bases and 3 bases respectively, with 11 bases between them. Germline values: CDR1 KGHSH, CDR2 LQKENI.

This clonotype appeared a few times. The chain links TRBV28 to TRBJ2-7; D may be TRBD1 (5 bases). The CDR3 is 15 amino acids. V lost 7 bases to trimming and J lost 3 bases, with 19 bases between them. Germline assignment: CDR1 MDHEN and CDR2 SYDVKM. In DNA, the CDR3 is TGTGCCAGCACCCCAGGGTCGTTGGGCAGCTACGAGCAGTACTTC. Encoded protein: CASTPGSLGSYEQYF.

The rearrangement joins TRBV11-2 to TRBJ2-7; no definite D call. Trimming removed 5 bases from V and 3 bases from J, with 11 bases in between. The length of the CDR3 is 13 residues. CDR1 and CDR2 (germline): SGHAT, FQNNGV. CDR3 sequence: CASSRGLDYEQYF. The CDR3 DNA reads as TGTGCCAGCAGCCGCGGATTGGACTACGAGCAGTACTTC.

This clonotype was counted between two and nine times. The genes are TRBV19 and TRBJ1-1, with D tentatively TRBD1 (6 bases). The CDR3 loop spans 11 amino acids. V lost 10 bases, J lost 5 bases, and 11 bases lay in between. Germline V gene sequence: CDR1 LNHDA, CDR2 SQIVND (reference sequence). CDR3 nucleotides: TGTGCCATCCAAAGGGGGACTGAAGCTTTCTTT. Translation gives CAIQRGTEAFF.

This clonotype appeared a few times. DNA of the CDR3: TGTGCCAGCAGCTCTCGGACAGGGACTAACTATGGCTACACCTTC. It encodes CASSSRTGTNYGYTF. This sequence joins TRBV9 and TRBJ1-2; 8 bases match TRBD1. The trim removed 4 bases at V and 0 bases at J, leaving 5 bases unmatched. The CDR3 runs to 15 residues. CDR1 SGDLS and CDR2 YYNGEE come from the germline V gene.

The chain has TRBV28 and TRBJ2-7; 8 positions agree with TRBD2. Germline V gene data show CDR1 as MDHEN and CDR2 as SYDVKM. The trim removed 5 bases at V and 0 bases at J, leaving 9 bases unmatched. This CDR3 has 16 residues. The CDR3 nucleotides read TGTGCCAGCAGTGATGTTGGGCTAGCGGGCTCCTACGAGCAGTACTTC. This translates into CASSDVGLAGSYEQYF.

The V call is TRBV20-1, the J call TRBJ1-2; a possible D gene is TRBD1 (5 bases). Trimming removed 3 bases at V and 6 bases at J, with 14 bases between. Germline V gene sequence: CDR1 DFQATT, CDR2 SNEGSKA (reference sequence). CDR3 length: 13 amino acids. The CDR3 nucleotides are TGCAGTGCTAGGAGACAGACTACTAATGGCTACACCTTC. Translation: CSARRQTTNGYTF.

V is TRBV30 and J is TRBJ1-1; TRBD1 aligns across 10 bases. In germline, CDR1 is GTSNPN, CDR2 SVGIG (reference sequence). This CDR3 contains 14 residues. The ends lost 3 bases at V and 5 bases at J; junction bases unmatched: 6. CDR3 nucleotide sequence: TGTGCCTGGAGCATAAAGGGACAGGGGACTGAAGCTTTCTTT. It is translated as CAWSIKGQGTEAFF.